The 14 T cell receptor beta chains given below trace back to one sample, sequenced in a study of blood T cell repertoires in COVID-19. Profiling relied on immunoSEQ multiplex PCR, and the TCRdb table lists in-frame clones only, not all of them. The sample holds around 190,000 clones, around 80% seen once. The specimen was peripheral blood. The receptors were sampled from a man in his sixties with acute or convalescent COVID-19.

The chain is built from TRBV2 and TRBJ1-1; perhaps TRBD1 as D (5 bases). From germline, CDR1 is SNHLY and CDR2 FYNNEI. Trimming removed 2 bases at V and 11 bases at J, with 9 bases between. The CDR3 contains 11 residues. The CDR3 DNA follows: TGTGCCAGCAGTGAAATAGGGACTGCTTTCTTT. Translating gives CASSEIGTAFF.

V usage is TRBV5-6 and J usage is TRBJ1-5, with TRBD1 matching 9 bases. Looked up from germline, CDR1 is SGHDT and CDR2 is YYEEEE. The CDR3 contains 15 residues. V dropped 4 bases and J dropped 6; count of bases not matched to a gene: 8. This CDR3 reads CASSQNRGRFQPQHF. CDR3 in DNA: TGTGCCAGCAGCCAAAACAGGGGGCGCTTTCAGCCCCAGCATTTT.

As DNA, the CDR3 is TGTGCCTGGAGTCCCAGGGGGCTCCGCAATCAGCCCCAGCATTTT. Translation gives CAWSPRGLRNQPQHF. The chain is built from TRBV30 and TRBJ1-5, with 8 bases aligning to TRBD1. With V trimmed by 2 bases and J by 2 bases, 5 bases remained unmatched. CDR3 length: 15 amino acids. Germline values: CDR1 GTSNPN, CDR2 SVGIG (reference sequence). The variable domain in full, with the rest retrieved from reference TRBV30 and TRBJ1-5, is SQTIHQWPATLVQPVGSPLSLECTVEGTSNPNLYWYRQAAGRGLQLLFYSVGIGQISSEVPQNLSASRPQDRQFILSSKKLLLSDSGFYLCAWSPRGLRNQPQHFGDGTRLSIL.

The chain uses TRBV11-3 and TRBJ2-1; 9 nucleotides line up with TRBD2. The V gene end was trimmed by 0 bases and the J gene end by 0 bases; junction bases not matched to a gene: 6. Germline lookup yields CDR1 SGHNT and CDR2 YENEEA. The CDR3 is 18 amino acids. For the CDR3, the DNA is TGTGCCAGCAGCTTAGATCTGGCGGGAGGGTTCTCCTACAATGAGCAGTTCTTC. It is translated as CASSLDLAGGFSYNEQFF.

This clone was counted only a few times. This chain links TRBV25-1 with TRBJ2-1; unclear D gene. Germline CDR1 MGHDK, CDR2 SYGVNS. The CDR3 consists of 12 residues. V dropped 7 bases and J dropped 4 bases, with 8 bases sitting between them. The CDR3 protein is CASIGGYNEQFF. The CDR3 DNA is TGTGCCAGCATTGGCGGATACAATGAGCAGTTCTTC.

This clone was found once. The chain combines TRBV7-3 with TRBJ2-3, with 8 bases lining up with TRBD2. V lost 1 base to trimming and J lost 2 bases; unmatched junction nucleotides: 5. The CDR3 spans 16 residues. The germline gives CDR1 SGHTA, CDR2 FQGTGA. DNA for the CDR3: TGTGCCAGCAGCTTAAGGGTAGCGGGATACACAGATACGCAGTATTTT. It codes for CASSLRVAGYTDTQYF.

The rearrangement links TRBV25-1 to TRBJ2-7, with D tentatively TRBD1 (6 bases). Between the trimmed V and J ends, which lost 4 bases and 3 bases, there was a span of 7 bases. The germline CDR1 and CDR2 sequences are MGHDK and SYGVNS. The CDR3 sequence is 12 residues long. In DNA form, the CDR3 reads TGTGCCAGCAGTGCGGACAGCTACGAGCAGTACTTC. It translates to CASSADSYEQYF.

The chain joins TRBV27 to TRBJ1-2, with D possibly being TRBD1 (5 bases). The CDR3 runs to 14 residues. V gave up 6 bases and J gave up 4 bases, with 15 bases separating them. The germline CDR1 and CDR2 sequences are MNHEY and SMNVEV (reference sequence). CDR3 nucleotide sequence: TGTGCCAGCAGCCCGGGACTGGGAGGCTATGGCTACACCTTC. Translating it yields CASSPGLGGYGYTF.

There are a few counts of this clone. The chain employs TRBV6-2 or TRBV6-3 and TRBJ1-5, with D possibly being TRBD1 (5 bases). V was trimmed by 0 bases and J by 5 bases, leaving 8 bases between them. CDR3 length: 14 residues. CDR1 and CDR2 (germline): MNHEY, SVGEGT. DNA of the CDR3: TGTGCCAGCAGTTACTCGGGGGGATATCAGCCCCAGCATTTT. This gives the protein CASSYSGGYQPQHF.

This clone was picked up a small number of times. This chain links TRBV21-1 with TRBJ2-1; the table gives TRBD1 as D, unverified against the DNA. TRBV21-1 is an annotated pseudogene. The length of the CDR3 is 18 residues. The CDR3 is CASEQGAQLESSYNEQFF. CDR3 DNA: TGTGCCAGCGAACAGGGGGCACAGCTCGAGAGCTCCTACAATGAGCAGTTCTTC.

The chain carries TRBV7-3 and TRBJ2-2; 10 bases agree with TRBD2. CDR3 length: 18 residues. The V and J ends lost 7 bases and 0 bases, in that order; junction bases with no gene match: 11. Germline-derived CDR1 and CDR2 are SGHTA and FQGTGA. The DNA of the CDR3 is TGTGCCAGCACCCCCAGCCCACTAGCGGGGACGAACACCGGGGAGCTGTTTTTT. Its translation is CASTPSPLAGTNTGELFF. Filled out from reference TRBV7-3 and TRBJ2-2, the complete variable domain reads GAGVSQTPSNKVTEKGKYVELRCDPISGHTALYWYRQSLGQGPEFLIYFQGTGAADDSGLPNDRFFAVRPEGSVSTLKIQRTERGDSAVYLCASTPSPLAGTNTGELFFGEGSRLTVL.

This rearrangement joins TRBV4-1 to TRBJ2-1; D unresolved. V was trimmed by 3 bases and J by 6 bases, leaving 12 bases between them. The germline CDR1 and CDR2 sequences are MGHRA and YSYEKL. The CDR3 is made up of 14 amino acids. CDR3 DNA sequence: TGCGCCAGCAGCCATAGTATGCGTGGCAATGAGCAGTTCTTC. It yields the protein CASSHSMRGNEQFF.

The chain joins TRBV24-1 to TRBJ2-5; 8 nucleotides agree with TRBD1. The CDR3 length is 14 residues. Trimming at V came to 5 bases and at J to 3 bases, leaving 4 bases not matched to a gene. Per germline, CDR1 KGHDR and CDR2 SFDVKD. CDR3 sequence: CATSAGTGKETQYF. The CDR3 nucleotides are TGTGCCACCAGTGCCGGGACAGGTAAAGAGACCCAGTACTTC.

The rearrangement links TRBV6-5 to TRBJ1-2; 8 bases are a match to TRBD1. V was clipped by 6 bases and J by 6 bases; unmatched bases: 3. Germline V gives CDR1 MNHEY, CDR2 SVGAGI. The CDR3 loop spans 12 amino acids. CDR3 sequence: CASRTGAHGYTF. CDR3 sequence (DNA): TGTGCCAGCAGGACAGGGGCCCATGGCTACACCTTC.